The rows below give T cell receptor beta chains drawn from one sample of a study of beta chain features in type 1 diabetes. Clones were read by immunoSEQ multiplex PCR, and TCRdb kept only the in-frame ones, dropping some. This sample has about 280,000 clones; 15% occur once, and the top ten carry roughly 0.015%. Sequenced input: naive CD4+ T cells from blood. The receptors originated from a man younger than 35 with type 1 diabetes. CDR3s include the opening cysteine and the closing phenylalanine or tryptophan. The D gene is left open where the match is weak. A clone size is listed for some rows: how often the clone was seen (once, few, many), or a class if it is expanded.

>TRBJ2-7|-|-|TRBV15
TGTGCCACCAGCAGAGACCCGGGGGCCTACGAGCAGTACTTC
CATSRDPGAYEQYF
>TRBJ1-1|-|-|TRBV18
TGTGCCAGCTCACCCGTTACAGGGACGAACACTGAAGCTTTCTTT
CASSPVTGTNTEAFF
>TRBJ2-7|-|-|TRBV21-1
TGTGCCAGCAGAGTCGGGACTAGCCCCTACGAGCAGTACTTC
CASRVGTSPYEQYF
>TRBJ1-2|-|TRBD1|TRBV18
TGTGCCAGCTCACCACGGACAGGGGGGTCGGGCTATGGCTACACCTTC
CASSPRTGGSGYGYTF
>TRBJ2-2|-|TRBD2|TRBV29-1
TGCAGCGTCGCTTTTAGCGGGGGGGCTCATACCGGGGAGCTGTTTTTT
CSVAFSGGAHTGELFF
>TRBJ2-1|few|TRBD2|TRBV29-1
TGCAGCGTTCGCGGACTAGCCCCTCGGGAGCAGTTCTTC
CSVRGLAPREQFF
>TRBJ2-5|-|TRBD1|TRBV30
TGTGCCTGGAGGACAGGGGGAGAGACCCAGTACTTC
CAWRTGGETQYF
>TRBJ1-1|few|-|TRBV15
TGTGCCACCAGCAGAGATCTGGCAGGGGCAACTGAAGCTTTCTTT
CATSRDLAGATEAFF
>TRBJ2-3|few|-|TRBV30
TGTGCCTGGAGCACTAGCTTTGTGTCAGATACGCAGTATTTT
CAWSTSFVSDTQYF
>TRBJ2-7|-|TRBD2|TRBV7-6
TGTGCCAGCAGCGGAGAGACTAGCTCAGCCTACGAGCAGTACTTC
CASSGETSSAYEQYF
>TRBJ2-5|few|-|TRBV18
TGTGCCAGCTCACCAACCCCAGGGGTTATTCAAGAGACCCAGTACTTC
CASSPTPGVIQETQYF
>TRBJ2-7|few|TRBD1|TRBV6-6
TGTGCCAGCACTTATCTTAGACAGGGTCTTCTCTACGAGCAGTACTTC
CASTYLRQGLLYEQYF
>TRBJ2-5|-|TRBD1|TRBV28
TGTGCCAGCAGTCCCCCTGGGACAGGGGTTGCTCAAGAGACCCAGTACTTC
CASSPPGTGVAQETQYF
>TRBJ1-1|-|-|TRBV5-1
TGCGCCAGCAGCCTCTCCAGGGGAGGGAGAACTGAAGCTTTCTTT
CASSLSRGGRTEAFF
>TRBJ2-6|few|TRBD1|TRBV6-5
TGTGCCAGCAGTCTGGGACAGGGCTGGGCCAACGTCCTGACTTTC
CASSLGQGWANVLTF
>TRBJ2-5|-|TRBD1|TRBV19
TGTGCCAGCGAGGGACAGGAGACCCAGTACTTC
CASEGQETQYF
>TRBJ2-7|few|TRBD1|TRBV5-1
TGCGCCAGCAGCTTGGCGAGGACAGGGGCGCCAGAGCAGTACTTC
CASSLARTGAPEQYF
>TRBJ1-5|-|TRBD1|TRBV30
TGTGCCTGGAACCCCCCGGGACAGACCAATCAGCCCCAGCATTTT
CAWNPPGQTNQPQHF
>TRBJ1-1|few|-|TRBV29-1
TGCAGCGTTGCTTGGACGGGGGGGGACACTGAAGCTTTCTTT
CSVAWTGGDTEAFF
>TRBJ2-3|-|-|TRBV2
TGTGCCAGCAGTGATGATGCAGGCCGCACAGATACGCAGTATTTT
CASSDDAGRTDTQYF
>TRBJ2-3|-|TRBD2|TRBV4-3
TGCGCCAGCAGCCAAGCCCTAGCGGGGGCGACAGATACGCAGTATTTT
CASSQALAGATDTQYF
>TRBJ1-5|-|-|TRBV21-1
TGTGCCAGCACCACAGGGGGGAATCAGCCCCAGCATTTT
CASTTGGNQPQHF
>TRBJ2-7|few|-|TRBV27
TGTGCCAGCAGGACTTCCGGGGGATACGAGCAGTACTTC
CASRTSGGYEQYF
>TRBJ2-3|few|TRBD1|TRBV18
TGTGCCAGCTCACAGGGACAGGGTCAGAAGACGCAGTATTTT
CASSQGQGQKTQYF
>TRBJ1-1|few|-|TRBV6-5
TGTGCCAGCAGTAGTGGTGTCAGGGAAGCTTTCTTT
CASSSGVREAFF
>TRBJ2-3|-|TRBD2|TRBV13
TGTGCCAGCAGCCCGTTAGCGGGAAGGGATACGCAGTATTTT
CASSPLAGRDTQYF
>TRBJ1-2|-|TRBD1|TRBV9
TGTGCCAGCAGCGCGCAGGGGGGAGGCTACACCTTC
CASSAQGGGYTF
>TRBJ2-3|-|-|TRBV30
TGTGCCTGGATGGTGGGGCGCACAGATACGCAGTATTTT
CAWMVGRTDTQYF
>TRBJ1-2|few|-|TRBV5-4
TGTGCCAGCAGCTTGGACACCCCTGGCTACACCTTC
CASSLDTPGYTF
>TRBJ2-1|-|TRBD2|TRBV11-2
TGTGCCAGCAGCTTAGCAGGGGGACTAGCGAAATTTGAGCAGTTCTTC
CASSLAGGLAKFEQFF
>TRBJ1-2|-|-|TRBV29-1
TGCAGCGCCCGGCAGGGAACAACCCCTGGCTACACCTTC
CSARQGTTPGYTF
>TRBJ2-2|few|-|TRBV28
TGTGCCACTAAGGTGGCTCGGGGTTCCGGGGAGCTGTTTTTT
CATKVARGSGELFF
>TRBJ1-1|few|-|TRBV9
TGTGCCAGCAGTCCTCGGTGGTGGGAGGTCACTGAAGCTTTCTTT
CASSPRWWEVTEAFF
>TRBJ1-1|-|-|TRBV7-2
TGTGCCAGCAGCCCTTCCCCCCGTATGAACACTGAAGCTTTCTTT
CASSPSPRMNTEAFF
>TRBJ2-3|few|TRBD2|TRBV28
TGTGCCAGCCAGAGCGGGACTCGGGAGGAGCAGTATTTT
CASQSGTREEQYF
>TRBJ2-5|once|-|TRBV18
TGTGCCAGCTCACCACCGAACAGCCAAGAGACCCAGTACTTC
CASSPPNSQETQYF
>TRBJ2-7|-|-|TRBV7-9
TGTGCCAGCAGCTCTGGGGGGGAGCAGTACTTC
CASSSGGEQYF
>TRBJ2-3|few|-|TRBV18
TGTGCCAGCTCAGCGGGGCCCGGATCAGATACGCAGTATTTT
CASSAGPGSDTQYF
>TRBJ2-2|-|-|TRBV5-1
TGCGCCAGCAGCTTGGATCGAGTCACCGGGGAGCTGTTTTTT
CASSLDRVTGELFF
>TRBJ2-3|-|-|TRBV25-1
TGTGCCAGCAGGAGTGGTGGGGCGCGGTCAGATACGCAGTATTTT
CASRSGGARSDTQYF
>TRBJ2-3|-|TRBD2|TRBV5-1
TGCGCCAGCAGCTTGGGGCCCAGCGGGAGGGTTCGTCCAGATACGCAGTATTTT
CASSLGPSGRVRPDTQYF
>TRBJ2-1|-|-|TRBV11-2
TGTGCCAGCAGCCAGGACAGAGGTGAGCAGTTCTTC
CASSQDRGEQFF
>TRBJ2-1|few|TRBD2|TRBV11-2
TGTGCCAGCAGCTCCCGGGGACTAGCGGGGGGGGGCTCCTACAATGAGCAGTTCTTC
CASSSRGLAGGGSYNEQFF